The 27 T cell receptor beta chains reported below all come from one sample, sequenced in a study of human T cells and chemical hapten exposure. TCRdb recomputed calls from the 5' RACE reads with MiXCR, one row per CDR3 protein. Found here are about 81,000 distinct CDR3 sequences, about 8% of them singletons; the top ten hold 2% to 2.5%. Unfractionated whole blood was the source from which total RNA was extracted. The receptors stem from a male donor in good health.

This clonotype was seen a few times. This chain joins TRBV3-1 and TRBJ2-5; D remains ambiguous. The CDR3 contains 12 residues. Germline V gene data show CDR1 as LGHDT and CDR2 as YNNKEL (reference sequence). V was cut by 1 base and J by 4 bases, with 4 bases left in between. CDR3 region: CASSQGLETQYF. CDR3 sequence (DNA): TGTGCCAGCAGCCAAGGATTAGAGACCCAGTACTTC.

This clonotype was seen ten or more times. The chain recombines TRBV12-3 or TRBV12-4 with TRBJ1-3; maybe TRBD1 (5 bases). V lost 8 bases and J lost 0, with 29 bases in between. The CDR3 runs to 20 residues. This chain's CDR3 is CASGPRRAGTARDSGNTIYF. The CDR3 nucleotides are TGTGCCAGCGGCCCCCGTAGGGCCGGGACCGCGAGGGACTCTGGAAACACCATATATTTT.

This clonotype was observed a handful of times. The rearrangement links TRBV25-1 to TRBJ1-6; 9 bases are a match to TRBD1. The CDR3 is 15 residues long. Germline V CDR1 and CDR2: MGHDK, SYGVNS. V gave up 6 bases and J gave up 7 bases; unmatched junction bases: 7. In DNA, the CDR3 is TGTGCCAGCAGCGCCCCCGACAGGGGGAATTCACCCCTCCACTTT. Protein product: CASSAPDRGNSPLHF.

The CDR3 nucleotides read TGTGCCATCAGTGAGTCGTCGAGACGGGATGGCTACACCTTC. It specifies CAISESSRRDGYTF. This chain connects TRBV10-3 to TRBJ1-2; no clear D. V was cut by 0 bases and J by 6 bases, with 11 bases left in between. CDR3 length: 14 amino acids. Germline loops: CDR1 ENHRY, CDR2 SYGVKD.

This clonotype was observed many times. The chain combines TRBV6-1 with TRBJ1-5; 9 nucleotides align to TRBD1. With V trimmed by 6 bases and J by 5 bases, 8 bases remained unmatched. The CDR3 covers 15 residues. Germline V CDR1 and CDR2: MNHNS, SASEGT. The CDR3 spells CASRGPGTGYQPQHF. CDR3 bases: TGTGCCAGCAGAGGCCCTGGGACAGGGTATCAGCCCCAGCATTTT.

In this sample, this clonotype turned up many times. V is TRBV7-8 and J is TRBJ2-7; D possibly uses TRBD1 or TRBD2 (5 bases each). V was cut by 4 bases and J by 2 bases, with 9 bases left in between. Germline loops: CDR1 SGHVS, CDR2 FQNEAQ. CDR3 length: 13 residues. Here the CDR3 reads CASSWGRTYEQYF. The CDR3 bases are TGTGCCAGCAGCTGGGGACGGACCTACGAGCAGTACTTC.

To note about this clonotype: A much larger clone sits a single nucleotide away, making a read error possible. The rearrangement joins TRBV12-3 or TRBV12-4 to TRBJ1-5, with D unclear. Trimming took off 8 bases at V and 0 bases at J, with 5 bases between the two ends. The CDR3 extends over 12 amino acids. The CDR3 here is CASGNSNQPQHF. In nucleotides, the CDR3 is TGTGCCAGCGGGAATAGCAATCAGCCCCAGCATTTT.

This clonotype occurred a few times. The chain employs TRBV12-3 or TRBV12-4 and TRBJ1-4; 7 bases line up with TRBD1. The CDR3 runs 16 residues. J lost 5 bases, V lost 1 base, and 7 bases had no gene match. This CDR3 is CASSLETGPANEKLFF. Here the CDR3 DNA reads TGTGCCAGCAGTTTAGAGACAGGGCCGGCAAATGAAAAACTGTTTTTT.

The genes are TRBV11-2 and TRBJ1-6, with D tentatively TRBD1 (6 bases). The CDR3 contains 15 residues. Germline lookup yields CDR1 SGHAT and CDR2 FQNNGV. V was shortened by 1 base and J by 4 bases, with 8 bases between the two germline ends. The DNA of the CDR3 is TGTGCCAGCAGCTTAGTGGACAGTTATAATTCACCCCTCCACTTT. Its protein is CASSLVDSYNSPLHF.

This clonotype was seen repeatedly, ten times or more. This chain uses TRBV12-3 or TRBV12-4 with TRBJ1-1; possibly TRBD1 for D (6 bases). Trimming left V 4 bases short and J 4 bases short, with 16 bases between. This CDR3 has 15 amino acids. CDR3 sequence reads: CASSSTRDTFTEAFF. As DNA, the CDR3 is TGTGCCAGCAGTTCCACTCGGGACACGTTCACTGAAGCTTTCTTT.

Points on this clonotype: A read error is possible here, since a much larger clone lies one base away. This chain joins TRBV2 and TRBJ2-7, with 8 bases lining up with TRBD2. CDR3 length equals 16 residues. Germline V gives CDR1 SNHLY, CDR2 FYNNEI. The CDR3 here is CARSEAASGYSYEQYF. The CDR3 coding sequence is TGTGCCAGGAGTGAAGCGGCTAGCGGGTATTCCTACGAGCAGTACTTC. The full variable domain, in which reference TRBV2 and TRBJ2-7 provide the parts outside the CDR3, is EPEVTQTPSHQVTQMGQEVILRCVPISNHLYFYWYRQILGQKVEFLVSFYNNEISEKSEIFDDQFSVERPDGSNFTLKIRSTKLEDSAMYFCARSEAASGYSYEQYFGPGTRLTVT.

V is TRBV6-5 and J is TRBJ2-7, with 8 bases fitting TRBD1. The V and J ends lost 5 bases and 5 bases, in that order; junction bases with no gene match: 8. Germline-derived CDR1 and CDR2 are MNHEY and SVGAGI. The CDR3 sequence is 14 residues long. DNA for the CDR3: TGTGCCAGCAGTCTTGGACAGGGTGTCAACGAGCAGTACTTC. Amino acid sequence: CASSLGQGVNEQYF.

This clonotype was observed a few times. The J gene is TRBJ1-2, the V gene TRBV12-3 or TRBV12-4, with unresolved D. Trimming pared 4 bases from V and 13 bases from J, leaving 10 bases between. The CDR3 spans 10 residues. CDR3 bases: TGTGCCAGCAGTTACCCGGCCGCCACCTTC. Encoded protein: CASSYPAATF.

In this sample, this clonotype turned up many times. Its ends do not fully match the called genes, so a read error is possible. The CDR3 nucleotides read TGTGCCAGCAGGAACCCTAGCGGGAGTGGAGAGTTC. This encodes CASRNPSGSGEF. The chain links TRBV6-2 or TRBV6-3 to TRBJ2-1; 10 bases map to TRBD2. This CDR3 contains 12 residues. The germline V gene encodes CDR1 MNHEY and CDR2 SVGEGT.

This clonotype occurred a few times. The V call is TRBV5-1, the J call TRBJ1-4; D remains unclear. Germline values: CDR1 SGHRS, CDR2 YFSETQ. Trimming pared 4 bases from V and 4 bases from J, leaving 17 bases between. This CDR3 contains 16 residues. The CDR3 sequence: CASSRGTSTNNEKLFF. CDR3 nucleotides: TGCGCCAGCAGCCGCGGAACTTCCACAAATAATGAAAAACTGTTTTTT.

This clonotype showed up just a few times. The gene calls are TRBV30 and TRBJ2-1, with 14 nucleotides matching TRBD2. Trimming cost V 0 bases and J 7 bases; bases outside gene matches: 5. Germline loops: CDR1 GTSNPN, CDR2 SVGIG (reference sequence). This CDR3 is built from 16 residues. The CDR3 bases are TGTGCCTGGAGTGTACTTGGGACTAGCGGGAGTAATGAGCAGTTCTTC. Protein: CAWSVLGTSGSNEQFF. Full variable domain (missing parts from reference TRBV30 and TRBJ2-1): SQTIHQWPATLVQPVGSPLSLECTVEGTSNPNLYWYRQAAGRGLQLLFYSVGIGQISSEVPQNLSASRPQDRQFILSSKKLLLSDSGFYLCAWSVLGTSGSNEQFFGPGTRLTVL.

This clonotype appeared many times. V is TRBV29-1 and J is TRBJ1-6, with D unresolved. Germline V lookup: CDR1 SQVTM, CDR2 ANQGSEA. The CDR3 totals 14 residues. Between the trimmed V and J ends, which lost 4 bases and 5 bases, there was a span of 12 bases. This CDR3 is CSVASADNNSPLHF. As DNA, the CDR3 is TGCAGCGTTGCCTCGGCAGATAATAATTCACCCCTCCACTTT.

CDR3 loop: CASSRGGQAEAFF. In DNA, the CDR3 is TGTGCCAGCAGCCGGGGAGGACAGGCAGAAGCTTTCTTT. V gene TRBV7-3 combines with J gene TRBJ1-1; 7 nucleotides align to TRBD1. Germline lookup yields CDR1 SGHTA and CDR2 FQGTGA. With 5 bases clipped from V and 8 bases from J, the junction kept 8 bases outside the gene matches. The CDR3 has 13 amino acids.

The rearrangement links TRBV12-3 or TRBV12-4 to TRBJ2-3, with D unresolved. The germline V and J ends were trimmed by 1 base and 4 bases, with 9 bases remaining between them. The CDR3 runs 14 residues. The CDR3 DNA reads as TGTGCCAGCAGTTTAGTACTGCACCCAGATACGCAGTATTTT. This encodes CASSLVLHPDTQYF.

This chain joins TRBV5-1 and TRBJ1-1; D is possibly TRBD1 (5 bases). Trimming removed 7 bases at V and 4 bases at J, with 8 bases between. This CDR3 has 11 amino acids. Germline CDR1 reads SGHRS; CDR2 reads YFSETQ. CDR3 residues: CASQGGTEAFF. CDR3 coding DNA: TGCGCCAGCCAGGGCGGCACTGAAGCTTTCTTT.

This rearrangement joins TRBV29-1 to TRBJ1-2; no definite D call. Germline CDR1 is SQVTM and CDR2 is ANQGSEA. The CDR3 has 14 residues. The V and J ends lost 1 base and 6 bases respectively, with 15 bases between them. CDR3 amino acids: CSVEVVLSADGYTF. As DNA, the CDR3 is TGCAGCGTTGAAGTGGTCTTATCGGCGGATGGCTACACCTTC.

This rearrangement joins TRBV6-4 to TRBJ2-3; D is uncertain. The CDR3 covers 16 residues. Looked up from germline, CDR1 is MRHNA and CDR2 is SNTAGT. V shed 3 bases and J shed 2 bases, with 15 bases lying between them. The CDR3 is CASSESAEASTDTQYF. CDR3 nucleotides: TGTGCCAGCAGTGAATCTGCGGAAGCTTCCACAGATACGCAGTATTTT.

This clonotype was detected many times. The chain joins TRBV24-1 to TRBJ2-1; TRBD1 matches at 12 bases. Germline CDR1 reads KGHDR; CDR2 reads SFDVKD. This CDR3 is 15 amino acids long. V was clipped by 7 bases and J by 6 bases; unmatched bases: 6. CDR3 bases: TGTGCCACCAGCACCGGGACAGGGGGCTTCAATGAGCAGTTCTTC. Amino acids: CATSTGTGGFNEQFF.

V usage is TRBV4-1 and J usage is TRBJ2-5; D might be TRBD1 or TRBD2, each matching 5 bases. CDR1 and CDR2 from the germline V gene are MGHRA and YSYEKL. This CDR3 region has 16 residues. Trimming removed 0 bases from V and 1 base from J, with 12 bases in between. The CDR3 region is CASSQDGGPTQETQYF. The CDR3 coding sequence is TGCGCCAGCAGCCAAGATGGGGGACCCACCCAAGAGACCCAGTACTTC.

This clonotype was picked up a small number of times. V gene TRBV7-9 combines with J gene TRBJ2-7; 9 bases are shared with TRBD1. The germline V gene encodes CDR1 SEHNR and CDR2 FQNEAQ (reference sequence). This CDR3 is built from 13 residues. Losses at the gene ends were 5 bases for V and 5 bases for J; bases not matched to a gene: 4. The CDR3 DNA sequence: TGTGCCAGCAGCCAGGACAGGGGCCACGAGCAGTACTTC. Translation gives CASSQDRGHEQYF.

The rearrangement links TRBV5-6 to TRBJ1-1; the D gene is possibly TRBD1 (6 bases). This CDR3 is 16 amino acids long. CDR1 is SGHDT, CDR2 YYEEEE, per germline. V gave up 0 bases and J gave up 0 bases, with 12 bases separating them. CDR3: CASSLVPTGMNTEAFF. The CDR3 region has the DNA TGTGCCAGCAGCTTGGTCCCAACAGGGATGAACACTGAAGCTTTCTTT.

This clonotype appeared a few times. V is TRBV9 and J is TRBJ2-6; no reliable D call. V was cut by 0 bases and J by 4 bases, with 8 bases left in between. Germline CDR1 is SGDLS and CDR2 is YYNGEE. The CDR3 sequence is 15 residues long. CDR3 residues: CASSVEGSGANVLTF. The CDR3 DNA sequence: TGTGCCAGCAGCGTAGAGGGTTCCGGGGCCAACGTCCTGACTTTC.